The 27 T cell receptor beta chains below were found in one sample sequenced in a study of shared clonotypes between healthy human individuals. Measured with immunoSEQ multiplex PCR; TCRdb has only the in-frame clones, and not every one. Seen here are around 2,100,000 clones, approximately 94% observed once, and the top ten hold more than 0.95%. The naive CD8 subset, CD45RO-negative cells positively selected for CCR7, excluded terminally differentiated effector memory CD45RA+ cells. Material: naive CD8+ T cells sorted from blood. The receptor set was obtained from a man aged 18 to 35 in good health.

About this clone: In the same sample, other DNA sequences code for this CDR3. V is TRBV9 and J is TRBJ2-5; a possible D gene is TRBD2 (6 bases). Germline V gives CDR1 SGDLS, CDR2 YYNGEE. The CDR3 is made up of 13 amino acids. The V and J ends lost 2 bases and 5 bases respectively, with 10 bases between them. The CDR3 sequence: CASSVGGRETQYF. In DNA form, the CDR3 reads TGTGCCAGCAGCGTGGGGGGTCGGGAGACCCAGTACTTC.

V usage is TRBV7-2 and J usage is TRBJ1-6; D not certain. This CDR3 spans 14 amino acids. V was clipped by 3 bases and J by 7 bases, with 10 bases between them. Germline lookup yields CDR1 SGHTA and CDR2 FQGNSA. The CDR3 bases are TGTGCCAGCAGCTTGCCGGGCAGGAATTCACCCCTCCACTTT. It translates to CASSLPGRNSPLHF.

In this sample, this clone turned up a few times. Other DNA sequences within the sample encode an identical CDR3. The V and J genes are TRBV27 and TRBJ2-6; D is ambiguous. This CDR3 is built from 14 residues. V lost 2 bases, J lost 2 bases, and 4 bases lay in between. Germline assignment: CDR1 MNHEY and CDR2 SMNVEV (reference sequence). CDR3 nucleotides: TGTGCCAGCAGTTTAGGGGCTGGGGCCAACGTCCTGACTTTC. Its protein is CASSLGAGANVLTF.

V usage is TRBV28 and J usage is TRBJ2-7; 9 bases are a match to TRBD1. The CDR3 runs 13 residues. V shed 7 bases, J shed 5 bases, and the junction held 6 bases outside the gene matches. Germline CDR1 is MDHEN and CDR2 is SYDVKM. In DNA form, the CDR3 reads TGTGCCAGCAACGATTGGGACAGGGACGAGCAGTACTTC. Protein: CASNDWDRDEQYF.

The V call is TRBV28, the J call TRBJ1-1, with D unresolved. This CDR3 spans 12 amino acids. V gave up 3 bases and J gave up 7 bases, with 9 bases separating them. In germline, CDR1 is MDHEN, CDR2 SYDVKM. CDR3 bases: TGTGCCAGCAGTTTTTCGGGCTTTGAAGCTTTCTTT. This codes for CASSFSGFEAFF.

Only one count was recorded for this clone. The gene calls are TRBV7-9 and TRBJ1-2; D is unclear. V lost 1 base and J lost 3, with 9 bases in between. Germline CDR1 reads SEHNR; CDR2 reads FQNEAQ (reference sequence). The CDR3 is made up of 14 amino acids. The CDR3 sequence: CASSLETLHYGYTF. The CDR3 DNA is TGTGCCAGCAGCTTAGAGACCCTCCACTATGGCTACACCTTC.

The gene calls are TRBV6-5 and TRBJ1-2; D ambiguous. The CDR3 sequence is 14 residues long. Per germline, CDR1 MNHEY and CDR2 SVGAGI. Trimming pared 2 bases from V and 7 bases from J, leaving 14 bases between. Here the CDR3 reads CASSYQRTSAGYTF. The CDR3 DNA sequence: TGTGCCAGCAGTTACCAGAGGACGTCCGCTGGCTACACCTTC.

The V and J genes are TRBV13 and TRBJ2-5; D unclear. The CDR3 sequence is 14 residues long. CDR1 is PRHDT and CDR2 is FYEKMQ in the germline V gene (reference sequence). V dropped 0 bases and J dropped 2 bases, with 7 bases sitting between them. The CDR3 here is CASSLGVRQETQYF. The CDR3 DNA reads TGTGCCAGCAGCTTAGGTGTCAGGCAAGAGACCCAGTACTTC.

The DNA for the CDR3 is TGTGCCAGTAGCGCGGACGGAGAATCCTACGAGCAGTACTTC. Its translation is CASSADGESYEQYF. This chain connects TRBV19 to TRBJ2-7; unclear D gene. CDR1 is LNHDA and CDR2 is SQIVND in the germline V gene (reference sequence). The CDR3 is made up of 14 amino acids. Trimming pared 6 bases from V and 1 base from J, leaving 13 bases between.

The CDR3 DNA reads as TGTGCCAGCAGTTACACGACAGGGCCCAATCAGCCCCAGCATTTT. This codes for CASSYTTGPNQPQHF. This chain uses TRBV6-5 with TRBJ1-5; 7 bases align to TRBD1. The CDR3 covers 15 residues. Per germline, CDR1 MNHEY and CDR2 SVGAGI. V was pared by 2 bases and J by 3 bases, with 4 bases of the junction left unmatched.

V gene TRBV5-4 combines with J gene TRBJ2-7, with 10 bases matching TRBD1. CDR1 and CDR2 from the germline V gene are SGHNT and YYREEE (reference sequence). Losses at the gene ends were 0 bases for V and 2 bases for J; bases not matched to a gene: 2. CDR3 length: 15 residues. The chain's CDR3 is CASSLGTGGPYEQYF. CDR3 DNA sequence: TGTGCCAGCAGCTTGGGGACAGGGGGTCCCTACGAGCAGTACTTC.

V usage is TRBV9 and J usage is TRBJ2-1; 11 bases map to TRBD2. The germline CDR1 and CDR2 sequences are SGDLS and YYNGEE. CDR3 length: 16 residues. Trimming removed 2 bases from V and 5 bases from J; junction bases left unmatched: 6. CDR3 sequence: CASSVLLAGGHNEQFF. The CDR3 nucleotides are TGTGCCAGCAGCGTCCTCCTAGCGGGGGGTCACAATGAGCAGTTCTTC.

This CDR3 is CASSLETGQGATNEKLFF. CDR3 DNA: TGTGCCAGCAGCTTAGAGACGGGACAGGGGGCGACTAATGAAAAACTGTTTTTT. This sequence joins TRBV7-9 and TRBJ1-4, with 12 bases fitting TRBD1. Germline CDR1 and CDR2: SEHNR and FQNEAQ (reference sequence). The CDR3 totals 18 residues. V lost 1 base and J lost 2; bases outside the gene matches: 5. Full variable domain (remainder filled in from reference TRBV7-9 and TRBJ1-4): DTGVSQNPRHKITKRGQNVTFRCDPISEHNRLYWYRQTLGQGPEFLTYFQNEAQLEKSRLLSDRFSAERPKGSFSTLEIQRTEQGDSAMYLCASSLETGQGATNEKLFFGSGTQLSVL.

The gene calls are TRBV6-5 and TRBJ2-5; D is tentatively TRBD1 or TRBD2 (6 bases each). V was trimmed by 6 bases and J by 0 bases, leaving 14 bases between them. CDR3 length equals 15 residues. Germline V CDR1 and CDR2: MNHEY, SVGAGI. In DNA, the CDR3 is TGTGCCAGCAGCTACGGGGGCGGCTACCAAGAGACCCAGTACTTC. It codes for CASSYGGGYQETQYF.

This chain uses TRBV6-5 with TRBJ1-1; D remains unclear. Germline V lookup: CDR1 MNHEY, CDR2 SVGAGI. Trimming removed 7 bases at V and 3 bases at J, with 15 bases between. CDR3 length: 14 residues. The CDR3 loop is CASTQPPPDTEAFF. CDR3 sequence (DNA): TGTGCCAGCACGCAACCACCTCCGGACACTGAAGCTTTCTTT.

This clone was counted once. V and J are TRBV5-5 and TRBJ2-7, with D possibly TRBD2 on 6 matching bases. Trimming left V 3 bases short and J 5 bases short, with 15 bases between. The germline V gene has CDR1 SGHKS and CDR2 YYEKEE (reference sequence). This CDR3 is built from 14 residues. The CDR3 reads CASSSRLEAHEQYF. CDR3 nucleotides: TGTGCCAGCAGCTCCCGACTAGAGGCCCACGAGCAGTACTTC.

This chain connects TRBV7-9 to TRBJ2-5; the match to TRBD1 covers 9 bases. CDR1 is SEHNR, CDR2 FQNEAQ, per germline (reference sequence). The CDR3 is 17 amino acids. V shed 2 bases and J 0 bases; nucleotides not matched to a gene: 7. In DNA form, the CDR3 reads TGTGCCAGCAGCTTATGGGGACAGGGAGCGCACCAAGAGACCCAGTACTTC. Amino acids: CASSLWGQGAHQETQYF.

V gene TRBV5-1 combines with J gene TRBJ1-1; no reliable D call. Germline lookup yields CDR1 SGHRS and CDR2 YFSETQ. V was cut by 4 bases and J by 4 bases, with 20 bases left in between. CDR3 size: 16 residues. The CDR3 spells CASSLVISVDATEAFF. The CDR3 nucleotides are TGCGCCAGCAGCCTTGTCATTTCAGTCGATGCCACTGAAGCTTTCTTT.

V is TRBV27 and J is TRBJ1-4; possibly TRBD1 for D (5 bases). The CDR3 totals 14 residues. The V end lost 5 bases, the J end lost 6 bases, and 13 bases lay between the germline ends. Germline V gene lookup returns CDR1 MNHEY and CDR2 SMNVEV (reference sequence). The chain's CDR3 is CASSPRGQYEKLFF. The DNA of the CDR3 is TGTGCCAGCAGTCCCCGGGGCCAGTATGAAAAACTGTTTTTT. Full variable domain (rest looked up from reference TRBV27 and TRBJ1-4): EAQVTQNPRYLITVTGKKLTVTCSQNMNHEYMSWYRQDPGLGLRQIYYSMNVEVTDKGDVPEGYKVSRKEKRNFPLILESPSPNQTSLYFCASSPRGQYEKLFFGSGTQLSVL.

The V call is TRBV19, the J call TRBJ1-5; no reliable D call. Trimming pared 3 bases from V and 1 base from J, leaving 19 bases between. The CDR3 loop spans 18 amino acids. Germline loops: CDR1 LNHDA, CDR2 SQIVND (reference sequence). This CDR3 is CASSIGAKRRPSNQPQHF. CDR3 DNA sequence: TGTGCCAGTAGTATTGGCGCGAAGCGTCGGCCCAGCAATCAGCCCCAGCATTTT.

The chain recombines TRBV10-3 with TRBJ2-3; TRBD2 agrees at 10 bases. The CDR3 covers 16 residues. The germline V gene has CDR1 ENHRY and CDR2 SYGVKD. V dropped 0 bases and J dropped 6; count of bases not matched to a gene: 6. CDR3 coding DNA: TGTGCCATCAGTGAGTCATCTAGCGGGAGAGCTGATACGCAGTATTTT. Amino acid sequence: CAISESSSGRADTQYF.

This chain joins TRBV7-8 and TRBJ2-7; 10 positions agree with TRBD2. This CDR3 contains 14 residues. Germline values: CDR1 SGHVS, CDR2 FQNEAQ. The ends lost 2 bases at V and 2 bases at J; junction bases unmatched: 0. The CDR3 loop reads CASSLTSGAYEQYF. The CDR3 DNA reads as TGTGCCAGCAGCTTAACTAGCGGGGCCTACGAGCAGTACTTC. Using reference TRBV7-8 and TRBJ2-7 for the parts outside the CDR3, the full variable domain is GAGVSQSPRYKVAKRGQDVALRCDPISGHVSLFWYQQALGQGPEFLTYFQNEAQLDKSGLPSDRFFAERPEGSVSTLKIQRTQQEDSAVYLCASSLTSGAYEQYFGPGTRLTVT.

CDR3 amino acids: CASSEEVVREKLFF. The CDR3, as DNA: TGTGCCAGCAGTGAAGAGGTGGTGCGGGAAAAACTGTTTTTT. The rearrangement links TRBV2 to TRBJ1-4; D unresolved. Germline V gene sequence: CDR1 SNHLY, CDR2 FYNNEI. This CDR3 spans 14 amino acids. Trimming stripped 1 base from V and 8 bases from J, with 11 bases between.

The chain recombines TRBV4-3 with TRBJ2-5, with D maybe TRBD2 (6 bases). Germline V gene sequence: CDR1 LGHNA, CDR2 YSLEER. There are 14 residues in the CDR3. V was trimmed by 3 bases and J by 5 bases, leaving 13 bases between them. CDR3 nucleotides: TGCGCCAGCAGCCAGCGGGGCCCTCGGGAGACCCAGTACTTC. Its translation: CASSQRGPRETQYF.

CDR3 nucleotide sequence: TGCGCCAGCAGCCAAGAAAGTGCTGGACTAGCGGGAGGAGACGAGCAGTACTTC. Its translation is CASSQESAGLAGGDEQYF. V usage is TRBV4-3 and J usage is TRBJ2-7; 14 bases align to TRBD2. The junction had 9 bases not matched to a gene; V was cut back by 0 bases and J by 5 bases. Germline assignment: CDR1 LGHNA and CDR2 YSLEER. This CDR3 comprises 18 residues.

The chain combines TRBV5-1 with TRBJ2-1, with TRBD2 identical over 14 bases. Looked up from germline, CDR1 is SGHRS and CDR2 is YFSETQ. V lost 0 bases to trimming and J lost 5 bases; unmatched junction nucleotides: 4. CDR3 length: 17 residues. The CDR3 loop reads CASSLGLAGGLDNEQFF. The CDR3 DNA reads as TGCGCCAGCAGCTTGGGACTAGCGGGAGGGCTTGACAATGAGCAGTTCTTC.

J is TRBJ2-5 and V is TRBV27, with a tentative D call TRBD1 (6 bases). This CDR3 is 15 amino acids long. Deletions cut 5 bases from V and 3 bases from J, with 16 bases between. The germline V gene encodes CDR1 MNHEY and CDR2 SMNVEV (reference sequence). CDR3 protein: CASSPLWTDEETQYF. The CDR3 DNA follows: TGTGCCAGCAGTCCCCTTTGGACAGACGAAGAGACCCAGTACTTC.